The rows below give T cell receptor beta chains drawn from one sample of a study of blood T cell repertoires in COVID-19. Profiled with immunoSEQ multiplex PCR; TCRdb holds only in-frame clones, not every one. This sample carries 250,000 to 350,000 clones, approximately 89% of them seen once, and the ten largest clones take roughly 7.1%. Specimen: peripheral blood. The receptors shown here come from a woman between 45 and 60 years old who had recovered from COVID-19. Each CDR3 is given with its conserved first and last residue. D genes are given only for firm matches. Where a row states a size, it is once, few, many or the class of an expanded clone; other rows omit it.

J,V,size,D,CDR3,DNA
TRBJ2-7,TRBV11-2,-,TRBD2,CASSLDLAGVVYEQYF,TGTGCCAGCAGCTTAGATCTAGCGGGAGTGGTCTACGAGCAGTACTTC
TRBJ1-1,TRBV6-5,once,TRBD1,CASLGQGWMEAFF,TGTGCCAGCCTCGGACAGGGGTGGATGGAAGCTTTCTTT
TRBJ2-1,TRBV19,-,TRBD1,CASDSGTGANNEQFF,TGTGCCAGTGATTCCGGGACAGGTGCTAACAATGAGCAGTTCTTC
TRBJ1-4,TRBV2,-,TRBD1,CASSEQGLGEKLFF,TGTGCCAGCAGCGAACAGGGGCTGGGAGAAAAACTGTTTTTT
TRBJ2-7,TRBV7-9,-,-,CASSWAQGHSYEQYF,TGTGCCAGCAGCTGGGCGCAGGGGCACTCCTACGAGCAGTACTTC
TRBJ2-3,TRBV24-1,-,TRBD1,CATSDPTGSGTDTQYF,TGTGCCACCAGTGACCCGACAGGGTCAGGCACAGATACGCAGTATTTT
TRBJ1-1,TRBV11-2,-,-,CASSLFRGYMNTEAFF,TGTGCCAGCAGCTTATTCAGGGGTTACATGAACACTGAAGCTTTCTTT
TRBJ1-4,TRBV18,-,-,CASSPLPPGTNEKLFF,TGTGCCAGCTCCCCTCTACCACCCGGGACTAATGAAAAACTGTTTTTT
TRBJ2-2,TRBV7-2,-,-,CASSSSGEGELFF,TGTGCCAGCAGCTCATCAGGGGAGGGGGAGCTGTTTTTT
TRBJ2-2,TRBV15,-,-,CATSRDWGTGELFF,TGTGCCACCAGCAGAGATTGGGGGACTGGGGAGCTGTTTTTT
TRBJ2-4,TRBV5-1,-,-,CASSEDTVTNIQYF,TGCGCCAGCAGCGAAGACACAGTTACAAACATTCAGTACTTC
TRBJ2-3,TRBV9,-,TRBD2,CASSVAPRGGTDTQYF,TGTGCCAGCAGCGTAGCCCCCCGGGGGGGCACAGATACGCAGTATTTT
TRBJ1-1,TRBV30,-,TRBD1,CAWSVLELGQGISFF,TGTGCCTGGAGTGTACTCGAACTGGGACAGGGGATATCTTTCTTT
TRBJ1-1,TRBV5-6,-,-,CASSFGGSPYEAFF,TGTGCCAGCAGCTTCGGAGGAAGCCCCTATGAAGCTTTCTTT
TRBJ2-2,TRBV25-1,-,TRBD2,CASSEYSGTGELFF,TGTGCCAGCAGTGAATATAGCGGGACCGGGGAGCTGTTTTTT
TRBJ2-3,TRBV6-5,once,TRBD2,CASSYSIGGASDTQYF,TGTGCCAGCAGTTACTCGATCGGGGGGGCGTCAGATACGCAGTATTTT
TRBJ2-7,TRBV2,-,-,CASSEGTPISSYEQYF,TGTGCCAGCAGTGAAGGGACACCTATTAGCTCCTACGAGCAGTACTTC
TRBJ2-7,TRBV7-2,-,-,CASSVRGGPSSYEQYF,TGTGCCAGCAGCGTGAGGGGGGGTCCCTCCTCCTACGAGCAGTACTTC
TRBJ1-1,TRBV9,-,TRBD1,CASSLTGSTEAFF,TGTGCCAGCTCATTGACAGGGTCCACTGAAGCTTTCTTT
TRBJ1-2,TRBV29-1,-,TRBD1,CSVEQGNHGYTF,TGCAGCGTAGAACAGGGGAATCATGGCTACACCTTC
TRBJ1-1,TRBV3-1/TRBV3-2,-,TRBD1,CASSPDRALVTEAFF,TGTGCCAGCAGCCCTGACAGGGCTCTGGTCACTGAAGCTTTCTTT
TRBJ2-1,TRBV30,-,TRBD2,CAWILAGGLEQFF,TGTGCCTGGATCCTAGCGGGGGGGCTTGAGCAGTTCTTC
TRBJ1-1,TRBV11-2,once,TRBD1,CASSLKTGGYTEAFF,TGTGCCAGCAGCTTAAAGACAGGGGGTTACACTGAAGCTTTCTTT
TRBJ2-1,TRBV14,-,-,CASSRPGGRSYNEQFF,TGTGCCAGCAGCCGACCCGGGGGGCGCTCCTACAATGAGCAGTTCTTC
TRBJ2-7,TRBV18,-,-,CASSPVLAESYEQYF,TGTGCCAGCTCACCAGTTCTGGCGGAATCCTACGAGCAGTACTTC
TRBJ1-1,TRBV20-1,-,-,CSASTRTEAFF,TGCAGTGCTTCCACGAGGACTGAAGCTTTCTTT
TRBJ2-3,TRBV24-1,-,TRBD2,CATSDPTLMSGGRSRDTQYF,TGTGCCACCAGTGATCCCACCCTAATGAGTGGCGGGAGATCTAGGGATACGCAGTATTTT
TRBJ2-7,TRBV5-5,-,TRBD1,CASSTDRDREQYF,TGTGCCAGCAGCACGGACAGGGACCGCGAGCAGTACTTC
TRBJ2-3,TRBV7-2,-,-,CASTGQGGLAGGSTDTQYF,TGTGCCAGCACGGGACAGGGGGGTCTAGCGGGAGGTTCCACAGATACGCAGTATTTT
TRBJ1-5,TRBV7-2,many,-,CASSSRTGNQPQHF,TGTGCCAGCAGCTCAAGGACGGGGAATCAGCCCCAGCATTTT
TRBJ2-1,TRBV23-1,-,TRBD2,CASSHYGELAGGINEQFF,TGCGCCAGCAGTCACTACGGAGAGTTAGCGGGGGGTATCAATGAGCAGTTCTTC